This T cell receptor beta chain was captured in a study of identical twins. A remark on this clonotype: Its antigen is not known.

Germline values: CDR1 SGHAT, CDR2 FQNNGV. This CDR3 spans 16 amino acids. Trimming removed 5 bases at V and 0 bases at J, with 16 bases between. Template switching added a universal primer site, and cDNA bore unique molecular identifiers. A single record per CDR3 protein comes from TCRdb applying MiXCR to the 5' RACE reads. This table holds under 300,000 distinct CDR3 sequences, roughly an eighth found once. Findings of the study overall: Invariant MAIT and iNKT cells could partly confound zero-insertion analyses. Where out-of-frame alpha sequences were twin-shared, they showed excess low generation probability. The degree of excess twin sharing was weaker in beta out-of-frame sequences.

These records were also assigned to another study, of yellow fever vaccine responses in identical twins.

Sequenced: memory (CD45RO+) T cells sorted from blood. J is TRBJ1-1 and V is TRBV11-2; no clear D. This clonotype was sampled from a woman aged 18-30 years in good health. As DNA, the CDR3 is TGTGCCAGCAGCCTATTCTCACCTGGAGTGAACACTGAAGCTTTCTTT. As protein: CASSLFSPGVNTEAFF.